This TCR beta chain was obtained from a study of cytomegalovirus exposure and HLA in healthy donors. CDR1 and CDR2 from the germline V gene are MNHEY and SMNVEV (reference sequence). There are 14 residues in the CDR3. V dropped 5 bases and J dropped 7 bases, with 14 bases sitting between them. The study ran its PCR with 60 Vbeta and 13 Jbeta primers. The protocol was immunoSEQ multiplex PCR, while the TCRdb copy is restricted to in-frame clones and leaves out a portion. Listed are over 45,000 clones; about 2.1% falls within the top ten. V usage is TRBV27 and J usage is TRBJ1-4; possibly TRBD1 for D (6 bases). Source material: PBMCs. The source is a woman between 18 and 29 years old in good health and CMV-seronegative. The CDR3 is CASSRGGAGEKLFF. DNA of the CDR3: TGTGCCAGCAGTCGAGGGGGGGCGGGTGAAAAACTGTTTTTT.